This T cell receptor (beta chain) was retrieved from a study of blood T cells in healthy people across ages. This clonotype was detected ten times or more. It was with a sample-barcoded 5' primer and a J-beta primer mix that a second PCR of about 6 to 12 cycles was run. TCRdb independently ran MiXCR on the 5' RACE reads; one entry per CDR3 protein. The sample consists of around 670,000 distinct CDR3 sequences, roughly 31% of them appearing once. After removal of 5 bases from V and 2 bases from J, the junction contained 9 bases not matched to a gene. The germline V gene has CDR1 DFQATT and CDR2 SNEGSKA (reference sequence). This CDR3 is 16 amino acids long.

Sequencing input: blood. The gene calls are TRBV20-1 and TRBJ1-5; 10 bases line up with TRBD1. This sequence originates from a woman aged 80 or older in good health. The CDR3 DNA sequence: TGCAGTGCTGTCCAACCCGGGACAGGGGGCAATCAGCCCCAGCATTTT. This gives the protein CSAVQPGTGGNQPQHF.